The rows below give T cell receptor beta chains drawn from one sample of a study of blood T cell repertoires in COVID-19. Profiling relied on immunoSEQ multiplex PCR, and the TCRdb table lists in-frame clones only, not all of them. The sample has around 170,000 clones, more than 70% seen once; the top ten hold 2.5% to 3.5%. Material: peripheral blood. The receptors here all came from a man aged 60 to 69 with acute or convalescent COVID-19. The CDR3 runs from the conserved cysteine through the conserved F or W. The D gene is left open where the match is weak. The size field is filled for only some rows; it gives once, few, many or a size class.

J: TRBJ2-2; D: TRBD1; size: once; V: TRBV18; CDR3: CASSDRGAGELFF; DNA: TGTGCCAGCTCCGACAGGGGCGCCGGGGAGCTGTTTTTT
J: TRBJ1-1; D: TRBD1; size: .; V: TRBV5-1; CDR3: CASSLGQVKNTEAFF; DNA: TGCGCCAGCAGCCTCGGACAGGTAAAGAACACTGAAGCTTTCTTT
J: TRBJ2-1; D: .; size: .; V: TRBV18; CDR3: CASSPPGVSSYNEQFF; DNA: TGTGCCAGCTCACCACCAGGGGTTAGCTCCTACAATGAGCAGTTCTTC
J: TRBJ1-1; D: .; size: .; V: TRBV5-6; CDR3: CASSLETGTANTEAFF; DNA: TGTGCCAGCAGCTTGGAGACCGGGACTGCCAACACTGAAGCTTTCTTT
J: TRBJ1-2; D: .; size: .; V: TRBV18; CDR3: CASSHGQGSGYTF; DNA: TGTGCCAGCTCACATGGCCAAGGGAGTGGCTACACCTTC
J: TRBJ2-1; D: .; size: .; V: TRBV5-1; CDR3: CASSIQANEQFF; DNA: TGCGCCAGCAGCATACAGGCGAATGAGCAGTTCTTC
J: TRBJ2-1; D: TRBD1; size: .; V: TRBV5-1; CDR3: CASSSDRGHEQFF; DNA: TGCGCCAGCAGCTCGGACAGGGGCCATGAGCAGTTCTTC
J: TRBJ1-5; D: TRBD1; size: few; V: TRBV12-5; CDR3: CASGPDRGTNQPQHF; DNA: TGTGCTAGTGGCCCGGACAGGGGCACCAATCAGCCCCAGCATTTT
J: TRBJ1-6; D: .; size: .; V: TRBV6-4; CDR3: CASSRGPGNSPLHF; DNA: TGTGCCAGCAGTCGTGGACCGGGAAATTCACCCCTCCACTTT
J: TRBJ2-7; D: TRBD1; size: .; V: TRBV19; CDR3: CASGQGFVEQYF; DNA: TGTGCCAGTGGACAGGGTTTCGTCGAGCAGTACTTC
J: TRBJ2-7; D: .; size: .; V: TRBV7-2; CDR3: CASSIHAGTVSYEQYF; DNA: TGTGCCAGCAGCATACATGCCGGGACTGTCTCCTACGAGCAGTACTTC
J: TRBJ1-2; D: .; size: .; V: TRBV10-1; CDR3: CASSDREKYGYTF; DNA: TGCGCCAGCAGTGATAGGGAGAAGTATGGCTACACCTTC
J: TRBJ1-2; D: TRBD1; size: .; V: TRBV19; CDR3: CASSRRQGVDYGYTF; DNA: TGTGCCAGTAGTCGAAGACAGGGGGTGGACTATGGCTACACCTTC
J: TRBJ1-5; D: .; size: few; V: TRBV19; CDR3: CASSIRTGDQPQHF; DNA: TGTGCCAGTAGTATAAGGACGGGGGATCAGCCCCAGCATTTT
J: TRBJ2-1; D: .; size: .; V: TRBV2; CDR3: CASSEGRRWGNEQFF; DNA: TGTGCCAGCAGTGAGGGGAGACGGTGGGGCAATGAGCAGTTCTTC
J: TRBJ1-1; D: TRBD1; size: .; V: TRBV29-1; CDR3: CSVVRGTGGTEAFF; DNA: TGCAGCGTCGTCCGCGGGACAGGTGGCACTGAAGCTTTCTTT
J: TRBJ2-1; D: .; size: .; V: TRBV12-3/TRBV12-4; CDR3: CASSLGQHNEQFF; DNA: TGTGCCAGCAGTTTAGGACAGCACAATGAGCAGTTCTTC
J: TRBJ1-1; D: .; size: .; V: TRBV30; CDR3: CASTAQNTEAFF; DNA: TGTGCCTCGACAGCCCAGAACACTGAAGCTTTCTTT
J: TRBJ1-3; D: .; size: .; V: TRBV19; CDR3: CASSGRTSGNTIYF; DNA: TGTGCCAGTAGTGGGAGGACGTCTGGAAACACCATATATTTT
J: TRBJ2-1; D: TRBD1; size: .; V: TRBV15; CDR3: CATSAVARQGSSPEQFF; DNA: TGTGCCACCAGCGCAGTAGCTCGACAGGGGAGCAGCCCCGAGCAGTTCTTC
J: TRBJ2-3; D: TRBD1; size: .; V: TRBV12-5; CDR3: CASGSWTGLLDTQYF; DNA: TGTGCTAGTGGTTCATGGACAGGATTATTAGATACGCAGTATTTT
J: TRBJ2-1; D: TRBD2; size: .; V: TRBV6-5; CDR3: CASSRAGGHYNEQFF; DNA: TGTGCCAGCAGTCGTGCGGGGGGCCACTACAATGAGCAGTTCTTC
J: TRBJ1-3; D: .; size: .; V: TRBV30; CDR3: CAWIPRGQAGNTIYF; DNA: TGTGCCTGGATCCCGCGAGGGCAGGCTGGAAACACCATATATTTT
J: TRBJ1-2; D: TRBD1; size: .; V: TRBV18; CDR3: CASSPSQGDLQAGYTF; DNA: TGTGCCAGCTCACCTTCACAGGGGGACCTTCAGGCTGGCTACACCTTC
J: TRBJ1-1; D: .; size: .; V: TRBV5-1; CDR3: CASTMGQLNTEAFF; DNA: TGCGCCAGCACTATGGGACAACTGAACACTGAAGCTTTCTTT
J: TRBJ2-1; D: .; size: .; V: TRBV18; CDR3: CASSKILSSYNEQFF; DNA: TGTGCCAGCTCGAAAATCCTTAGCTCCTACAATGAGCAGTTCTTC
J: TRBJ2-7; D: TRBD1; size: .; V: TRBV27; CDR3: CASSLAGQDGYEQYF; DNA: TGTGCCAGCAGTTTGGCCGGACAGGACGGCTACGAGCAGTACTTC
J: TRBJ1-2; D: .; size: .; V: TRBV30; CDR3: CAWSTRVSYTF; DNA: TGTGCCTGGAGTACCAGGGTTAGCTACACCTTC
J: TRBJ1-4; D: .; size: .; V: TRBV19; CDR3: CASSTGTPGREKLFF; DNA: TGTGCCAGTAGTACCGGGACTCCGGGACGAGAAAAACTGTTTTTT
J: TRBJ1-2; D: .; size: .; V: TRBV5-1; CDR3: CASTLTGSYGYTF; DNA: TGCGCCAGCACCCTAACAGGGTCCTATGGCTACACCTTC
J: TRBJ2-4; D: .; size: .; V: TRBV11-3; CDR3: CASSLGGPDLVAKNIQYF; DNA: TGTGCCAGCAGCTTAGGGGGGCCCGACCTAGTAGCCAAAAACATTCAGTACTTC
J: TRBJ1-3; D: .; size: .; V: TRBV19; CDR3: CASSMEGADSGNTIYF; DNA: TGTGCCAGTAGTATGGAGGGTGCCGACTCTGGAAACACCATATATTTT
J: TRBJ1-3; D: TRBD1; size: few; V: TRBV14; CDR3: CASTGGSGNTIYF; DNA: TGTGCCAGCACAGGGGGTTCTGGAAACACCATATATTTT
J: TRBJ2-1; D: TRBD1; size: .; V: TRBV27; CDR3: CASSLYQGANEQFF; DNA: TGTGCCAGCAGTTTATATCAGGGGGCCAATGAGCAGTTCTTC
J: TRBJ2-1; D: TRBD2; size: .; V: TRBV5-1; CDR3: CASSLAGDYYNEQFF; DNA: TGCGCCAGCAGCTTAGCGGGGGATTACTACAATGAGCAGTTCTTC
J: TRBJ2-2; D: .; size: .; V: TRBV5-1; CDR3: CASSSDGEFGELFF; DNA: TGCGCCAGCAGCTCAGACGGGGAATTCGGGGAGCTGTTTTTT
J: TRBJ2-3; D: .; size: .; V: TRBV3-1/TRBV3-2; CDR3: CASSQVWRGRDTQYF; DNA: TGTGCCAGCAGCCAAGTATGGAGGGGGCGAGATACGCAGTATTTT
J: TRBJ2-7; D: .; size: .; V: TRBV6-5; CDR3: CASRETGRTYEQYF; DNA: TGTGCCAGCAGGGAGACAGGACGAACCTACGAGCAGTACTTC
J: TRBJ1-1; D: TRBD1; size: .; V: TRBV18; CDR3: CASSPSYRGGTEAFF; DNA: TGTGCCAGCTCACCATCCTACAGGGGAGGCACTGAAGCTTTCTTT
J: TRBJ2-2; D: .; size: .; V: TRBV5-8; CDR3: CASEFRTGTNTGELFF; DNA: TGTGCCAGCGAGTTTCGGACCGGGACAAACACCGGGGAGCTGTTTTTT
J: TRBJ2-3; D: .; size: once; V: TRBV9; CDR3: CASSVYEGGDTQYF; DNA: TGTGCCAGCAGCGTATATGAGGGTGGAGATACGCAGTATTTT
J: TRBJ2-1; D: .; size: .; V: TRBV12-5; CDR3: CASGPRTVGPYNEQFF; DNA: TGTGCTAGTGGACCGCGGACTGTTGGGCCCTACAATGAGCAGTTCTTC
J: TRBJ1-2; D: .; size: .; V: TRBV5-5; CDR3: CASTQRGYGYTF; DNA: TGTGCCAGCACCCAGCGGGGGTACGGCTACACCTTC
J: TRBJ1-6; D: .; size: .; V: TRBV30; CDR3: CAWKRSPNSPLHF; DNA: TGTGCCTGGAAGCGGAGCCCTAATTCACCCCTCCACTTT
J: TRBJ2-7; D: .; size: .; V: TRBV10-3; CDR3: CATADGSYEQYF; DNA: TGTGCCACCGCGGACGGGAGCTACGAGCAGTACTTC
J: TRBJ2-2; D: .; size: .; V: TRBV24-1; CDR3: CATSDPDSNTGELFF; DNA: TGTGCCACCAGTGACCCGGACTCGAACACCGGGGAGCTGTTTTTT
J: TRBJ2-3; D: .; size: .; V: TRBV19; CDR3: CASSGPLAQYTQYF; DNA: TGTGCCAGTAGTGGCCCCCTAGCCCAGTATACGCAGTATTTT
J: TRBJ2-6; D: .; size: .; V: TRBV6-5; CDR3: CASTPLSSGANVLTF; DNA: TGTGCCAGCACGCCCTTGAGCTCTGGGGCCAACGTCCTGACTTTC
J: TRBJ2-2; D: TRBD1; size: .; V: TRBV7-9; CDR3: CASSLRDRDAAGELFF; DNA: TGTGCCAGCAGCCTCCGGGACAGGGATGCGGCCGGGGAGCTGTTTTTT
J: TRBJ2-4; D: .; size: .; V: TRBV27; CDR3: CASSEQVALAKNIQYF; DNA: TGTGCCAGCAGTGAACAGGTCGCCCTAGCCAAAAACATTCAGTACTTC
J: TRBJ1-5; D: TRBD1; size: .; V: TRBV10-3; CDR3: CAISDPTGGRQPQHF; DNA: TGTGCCATCAGTGACCCGACAGGGGGTCGGCAGCCCCAGCATTTT
J: TRBJ1-6; D: .; size: .; V: TRBV9; CDR3: CASSVVAGNYNSPLYF; DNA: TGTGCCAGCAGCGTAGTGGCAGGGAACTATAATTCACCCCTCTACTTT
J: TRBJ1-1; D: TRBD1; size: .; V: TRBV10-2; CDR3: CASSIAGGTEAFF; DNA: TGCGCCAGCAGCATTGCAGGGGGCACTGAAGCTTTCTTT
J: TRBJ1-1; D: .; size: .; V: TRBV5-1; CDR3: CASSFRTDSGTEAFF; DNA: TGCGCCAGCAGCTTTCGGACGGACTCGGGCACTGAAGCTTTCTTT
J: TRBJ2-7; D: TRBD2; size: .; V: TRBV19; CDR3: CASSIVGGEGYEQYF; DNA: TGTGCCAGTAGTATAGTTGGGGGGGAAGGCTACGAGCAGTACTTC
J: TRBJ2-7; D: TRBD2; size: .; V: TRBV5-1; CDR3: CASSASGGAGEQYF; DNA: TGCGCCAGCAGCGCCAGCGGGGGGGCGGGGGAGCAGTACTTC